The next 30 T cell receptor beta chains were all read from a single sample in a study of T-cell reconstitution after alpha-beta-depleted transplantation in children. Unique molecular identifiers were incorporated when the TCRbeta library was constructed. TCRdb re-analysed the PCR reads in MiXCR, keeping a single row per CDR3 protein. The sample shows about 300,000 distinct CDR3 sequences, 10% of them seen only once. The sequences come from PBMCs, collected before TCRalphabeta/CD19-depleted stem cell transplant. These receptors came from a boy under three years old with acute myeloid leukemia, due to receive a stem cell transplant.

This clonotype was seen many times. The chain couples TRBV7-3 to TRBJ2-6, with D maybe TRBD1 (6 bases). Deletions cut 2 bases from V and 1 base from J, with 12 bases between. The CDR3 sequence is 17 residues long. Germline lookup yields CDR1 SGHTA and CDR2 FQGTGA. CDR3 loop: CASSLPTGRSGANVLTF. For the CDR3, the DNA is TGTGCCAGCAGCTTACCGACAGGAAGGTCTGGGGCCAACGTCCTGACTTTC.

This clonotype occurred many times. This chain connects TRBV27 to TRBJ2-2, with 13 bases fitting TRBD2. Trimming removed 4 bases from V and 2 bases from J; junction bases left unmatched: 1. Germline assignment: CDR1 MNHEY and CDR2 SMNVEV (reference sequence). The CDR3 length is 16 residues. DNA for the CDR3: TGTGCCAGCAGTTGGGGACTAGCGGGAAACACCGGGGAGCTGTTTTTT. It is translated as CASSWGLAGNTGELFF.

V gene TRBV4-2 combines with J gene TRBJ2-2; weak D call: TRBD1 (5 bases). The V gene's germline CDR1 is LGHNA and CDR2 YNFKEQ. V lost 4 bases to trimming and J lost 4 bases, with 10 bases between them. This CDR3 spans 14 amino acids. CDR3 DNA sequence: TGTGCCAGCAGCCCAGGGCTCGTCACCGGGGAGCTGTTTTTT. Encoded protein: CASSPGLVTGELFF.

As regards this clonotype: A much bigger clone sits one base away, suggesting this may be a read error. This sequence joins TRBV4-2 and TRBJ1-2; possibly TRBD1 for D (6 bases). This CDR3 region has 16 residues. Germline lookup yields CDR1 LGHNA and CDR2 YNFKEQ. For the CDR3, the DNA is TGTGCCAGCAGCCAGGGACACGGACCGCTAAACTATGGCCACACCTTC. Protein: CASSQGHGPLNYGHTF.

In this sample, this clonotype turned up a few times. V and J are TRBV15 and TRBJ2-1, with 7 bases aligning to TRBD1. Germline CDR1 reads LNHNV; CDR2 reads YYDKDF (reference sequence). Germline trimming cut 0 bases from V and 7 bases from J; bases unmatched to any gene: 6. This CDR3 contains 15 residues. Here the CDR3 reads CATSRDPDRRNEQFF. DNA of the CDR3: TGTGCCACCAGCAGAGATCCGGACAGGCGGAATGAGCAGTTCTTC.

This clonotype has ten or more counts. This chain connects TRBV5-1 to TRBJ1-6, with D uncertain. Germline V gene data show CDR1 as SGHRS and CDR2 as YFSETQ. This CDR3 region has 14 residues. V was trimmed by 0 bases and J by 8 bases, leaving 9 bases between them. The CDR3 DNA reads as TGCGCCAGCAGCTTGGTACCAAGGGATTCACCCCTCCACTTT. Protein sequence: CASSLVPRDSPLHF.

This clonotype appeared many times. The CDR3 protein is CASSQDRAGTGAADTQYF. CDR3 coding DNA: TGCGCCAGCAGCCAAGATAGGGCCGGGACAGGGGCTGCAGATACGCAGTATTTT. The V gene is TRBV4-3, the J gene TRBJ2-3; TRBD1 matches at 10 bases. This CDR3 has 18 amino acids. Germline-derived CDR1 and CDR2 are LGHNA and YSLEER. V trimming: 0 bases; J trimming: 4 bases; junction bases outside the gene matches: 10.

This clonotype appeared many times. The chain couples TRBV27 to TRBJ2-3; no firm D call. V shed 2 bases and J shed 5 bases, with 8 bases lying between them. The CDR3 is 13 residues long. The germline V gene encodes CDR1 MNHEY and CDR2 SMNVEV (reference sequence). In DNA, the CDR3 is TGTGCCAGCAGTTTAGATCTGGGAGATACGCAGTATTTT. This codes for CASSLDLGDTQYF.

Notes on this clonotype: A much larger clone differs by one base, so this may be a read error. The DNA of the CDR3 is TGTGCCAGCGGCTTTGACATGAACACTGAAGCTTTCTTT. It yields the protein CASGFDMNTEAFF. This chain connects TRBV7-3 to TRBJ1-1; no reliable D call. There are 13 residues in the CDR3. CDR1 is SGHTA and CDR2 is FQGTGA in the germline V gene.

This clonotype has a count of ten or more. The V call is TRBV28, the J call TRBJ2-2; 10 bases agree with TRBD2. V was clipped by 10 bases and J by 9 bases; unmatched bases: 11. The CDR3 is 14 residues long. Germline V lookup: CDR1 MDHEN, CDR2 SYDVKM. CDR3 sequence reads: CATLASGSPRELFF. DNA of the CDR3: TGTGCCACCCTGGCTAGCGGGAGCCCCAGGGAGCTGTTTTTT.

This clonotype was observed many times. The V call is TRBV6-2 or TRBV6-3, the J call TRBJ2-7; tentatively, D is TRBD1 (5 bases). CDR3 size: 13 residues. Trimming cost V 6 bases and J 3 bases, with 12 bases left between them. Germline CDR1 MNHEY, CDR2 SVGEGT. The CDR3 region has the DNA TGTGCCAGCAGGCCCCCAGGGAACTACGAGCAGTACTTC. This translates into CASRPPGNYEQYF.

This clonotype was counted ten times or more. J is TRBJ2-4 and V is TRBV5-1, with a weak D call TRBD1 (5 bases). Deletions cut 0 bases from V and 7 bases from J, with 5 bases between. Germline CDR1 is SGHRS and CDR2 is YFSETQ. The CDR3 extends over 12 amino acids. The chain's CDR3 is CASSLGQNIQYF. CDR3 DNA sequence: TGCGCCAGCAGCTTGGGACAGAACATTCAGTACTTC.

This clonotype was counted ten times or more. The rearrangement links TRBV27 to TRBJ2-5; 12 bases are shared with TRBD2. Germline values: CDR1 MNHEY, CDR2 SMNVEV (reference sequence). The CDR3 covers 16 residues. Germline trimming cut 5 bases from V and 0 bases from J; bases unmatched to any gene: 4. The CDR3 reads CASSPRTSGNQETQYF. The DNA of the CDR3 is TGTGCCAGCAGTCCAAGGACTAGCGGGAACCAAGAGACCCAGTACTTC.

This clonotype appeared many times. This rearrangement joins TRBV7-3 to TRBJ2-1, with D hard to call. This CDR3 region has 13 residues. Trimming took 2 bases from V and 7 from J, leaving 9 bases between them. CDR1 and CDR2 (germline): SGHTA, FQGTGA. The CDR3 is CASSLHMQNEQFF. CDR3 coding DNA: TGTGCCAGCAGCTTACACATGCAGAATGAGCAGTTCTTC.

This clonotype is classed as medium-sized. This sequence joins TRBV10-2 and TRBJ2-1; 9 bases match TRBD2. Unmatched junction bases numbered 12, after V lost 7 bases and J lost 8 bases. The germline CDR1 and CDR2 sequences are WSHSY and SAAADI. The CDR3 is made up of 15 amino acids. CDR3: CASIGWREGRDEQFF. CDR3 in DNA: TGCGCCAGCATTGGGTGGCGGGAGGGCCGGGATGAGCAGTTCTTC.

This clonotype was seen only a few times. This chain links TRBV2 with TRBJ2-5; the match to TRBD1 covers 8 bases. CDR3 length equals 14 residues. The V gene's germline CDR1 is SNHLY and CDR2 FYNNEI. Trimming removed 6 bases from V and 4 bases from J; junction bases left unmatched: 7. For the CDR3, the DNA is TGTGCCAGCAGCCCGACAGGGGTAGGAGAGACCCAGTACTTC. Translated, it gives CASSPTGVGETQYF.

In this sample, this clonotype turned up many times. The rearrangement uses TRBV24-1 and TRBJ2-5; D might be TRBD2 (5 bases). This CDR3 is built from 15 residues. CDR1 KGHDR and CDR2 SFDVKD come from the germline V gene. The ends were cut back, 5 bases at V and 2 bases at J, with 14 bases in the middle. The CDR3 DNA reads as TGTGCCACCAGTGGGGGAGCTGGCAGGCAAGAGACCCAGTACTTC. It specifies CATSGGAGRQETQYF.

Ten or more counts support this clonotype. V is TRBV20-1 and J is TRBJ2-3; TRBD2 aligns across 8 bases. J gave up 0 bases and V 3 bases, and 5 bases lay outside the gene matches. The CDR3 has 15 amino acids. The germline CDR1 and CDR2 sequences are DFQATT and SNEGSKA (reference sequence). CDR3 loop: CSARKGGGSTDTQYF. DNA for the CDR3: TGCAGTGCTAGGAAGGGCGGGGGGAGCACAGATACGCAGTATTTT.

The V and J genes are TRBV30 and TRBJ1-5; unclear D gene. V was shortened by 2 bases and J by 7 bases, with 15 bases between the two germline ends. Per germline, CDR1 GTSNPN and CDR2 SVGIG (reference sequence). CDR3 size: 14 residues. CDR3 region: CAWSIRTGGQPQHF. In DNA, the CDR3 is TGTGCCTGGAGTATTCGGACTGGCGGACAGCCCCAGCATTTT.

This clonotype was recorded many times. This rearrangement joins TRBV9 to TRBJ2-3; 11 nucleotides align to TRBD1. The CDR3 has 16 residues. The germline V gene encodes CDR1 SGDLS and CDR2 YYNGEE. V lost 3 bases and J lost 2; bases outside the gene matches: 5. The CDR3 here is CASSARTGGFTDTQYF. CDR3 DNA sequence: TGTGCCAGCAGCGCAAGGACAGGGGGCTTCACAGATACGCAGTATTTT.

The sample holds many counts of this clonotype. This chain uses TRBV30 with TRBJ2-2, with D tentatively TRBD1 (6 bases). The CDR3 covers 14 residues. Deletions cut 8 bases from V and 4 bases from J, with 17 bases between. The germline V gene has CDR1 GTSNPN and CDR2 SVGIG (reference sequence). This chain's CDR3 is CARQGPGSTGELFF. The DNA for the CDR3 is TGTGCCCGTCAGGGGCCAGGGAGCACCGGGGAGCTGTTTTTT.

In its sample, this clonotype was seen many times. The rearrangement links TRBV12-3 or TRBV12-4 to TRBJ2-7; 9 nucleotides line up with TRBD1. V lost 5 bases to trimming and J lost 6 bases; unmatched junction nucleotides: 5. CDR3 length: 13 residues. The CDR3 DNA reads as TGTGCCAGCAGTGGGACAGGGATCCTCGAGCAGTACTTC. Encoded protein: CASSGTGILEQYF.

The rearrangement uses TRBV7-3 and TRBJ2-4, with D possibly TRBD2 on 6 matching bases. From germline, CDR1 is SGHTA and CDR2 FQGTGA. The CDR3 covers 18 residues. V dropped 1 base and J dropped 0 bases, with 16 bases sitting between them. For the CDR3, the DNA is TGTGCCAGCAGCTTAAACCCTCCGGGGGACCTAGCCAAAAACATTCAGTACTTC. Translated, it gives CASSLNPPGDLAKNIQYF.

This clonotype was recorded many times. This sequence joins TRBV28 and TRBJ1-1; TRBD1 might be the D (5 bases). Trimming shortened V by 2 bases and J by 2 bases, and 12 bases separated the two germline ends. The V gene's germline CDR1 is MDHEN and CDR2 SYDVKM. CDR3 length equals 15 residues. The CDR3: CASSLIWTKNTEAFF. CDR3 bases: TGTGCCAGCAGTTTAATCTGGACAAAAAACACTGAAGCTTTCTTT.

This clonotype was recorded at least ten times. This rearrangement joins TRBV20-1 to TRBJ1-5; D is possibly TRBD1 (5 bases). The CDR3 runs 12 residues. Between the trimmed V and J ends, which lost 4 bases and 6 bases, there was a span of 10 bases. Germline V CDR1 and CDR2: DFQATT, SNEGSKA (reference sequence). CDR3 loop: CSAKDRGQPQHF. The CDR3 DNA sequence: TGCAGTGCTAAGGATAGGGGTCAGCCCCAGCATTTT.

This clonotype was found many times. The chain is built from TRBV7-8 and TRBJ2-7; 10 bases agree with TRBD2. After removal of 2 bases from V and 5 bases from J, the junction contained 9 bases not matched to a gene. This CDR3 is built from 16 residues. The germline CDR1 and CDR2 sequences are SGHVS and FQNEAQ. The CDR3 is CASSLPGASGRNEQYF. CDR3 in DNA: TGTGCCAGCAGCTTACCTGGGGCTAGCGGGAGAAACGAGCAGTACTTC. The full variable domain, in which reference TRBV7-8 and TRBJ2-7 provide the parts outside the CDR3, is GAGVSQSPRYKVAKRGQDVALRCDPISGHVSLFWYQQALGQGPEFLTYFQNEAQLDKSGLPSDRFFAERPEGSVSTLKIQRTQQEDSAVYLCASSLPGASGRNEQYFGPGTRLTVT.

About this clonotype itself: This may be a read error, as it is one base from a much larger clone. The J gene is TRBJ2-5, the V gene TRBV4-3; D is perhaps TRBD1 (5 bases). CDR3 size: 14 residues. The V end lost 0 bases, the J end lost 5 bases, and 10 bases lay between the germline ends. Germline V gives CDR1 LGHNA, CDR2 YSLEER. The CDR3 nucleotides are TGCGCCAGCAGCCAAGAGTGGGGCCGGGAGACCCAGTACTTC. This translates into CASSQEWGRETQYF.

The V and J genes are TRBV7-6 and TRBJ2-7; 9 bases line up with TRBD1. This CDR3 has 15 amino acids. V gave up 6 bases and J gave up 1 base; unmatched junction bases: 7. Germline-derived CDR1 and CDR2 are SGHVS and FNYEAQ. The CDR3, as DNA: TGTGCCAGCAGAAAGGGACAGGGAAGGTCCTACGAGCAGTACTTC. Translated: CASRKGQGRSYEQYF.

The chain links TRBV20-1 to TRBJ1-5; TRBD1 matches 7 bases. The CDR3 is 15 amino acids. In germline, CDR1 is DFQATT, CDR2 SNEGSKA (reference sequence). V lost 3 bases, J lost 3 bases, and 8 bases stayed unmatched. The CDR3 DNA reads as TGCAGTGCTAGGAAAACAGGGGTACACAATCAGCCCCAGCATTTT. It translates to CSARKTGVHNQPQHF.

This clonotype was observed at least ten times. The chain couples TRBV5-6 to TRBJ2-7, with unresolved D. The V gene lost 3 bases and the J gene lost 3 bases, with 13 bases spanning the gap. Germline V CDR1 and CDR2: SGHDT, YYEEEE. This CDR3 region has 14 residues. This chain's CDR3 is CASSSPGIGYEQYF. The CDR3 coding sequence is TGTGCCAGCAGCTCTCCCGGAATAGGCTACGAGCAGTACTTC.